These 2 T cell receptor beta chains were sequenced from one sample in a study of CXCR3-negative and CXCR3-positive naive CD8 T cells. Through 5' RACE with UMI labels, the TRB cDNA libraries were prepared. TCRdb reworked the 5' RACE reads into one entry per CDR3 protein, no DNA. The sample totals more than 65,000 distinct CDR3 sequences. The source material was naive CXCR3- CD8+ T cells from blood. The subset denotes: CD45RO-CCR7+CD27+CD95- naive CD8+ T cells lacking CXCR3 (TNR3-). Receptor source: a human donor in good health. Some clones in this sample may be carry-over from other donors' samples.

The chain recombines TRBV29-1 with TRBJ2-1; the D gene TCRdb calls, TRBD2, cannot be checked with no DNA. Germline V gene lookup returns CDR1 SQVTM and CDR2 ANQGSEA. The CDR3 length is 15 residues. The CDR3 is CSVEGLAGPYNEQFF.

The CDR3 is CASTYARTGGHTEAFF. The chain combines TRBV6-5 with TRBJ1-1; the D call of TRBD1 rests on TCRdb alone, since no DNA is present to check it. Germline V gene lookup returns CDR1 MNHEY and CDR2 SVGAGI. The CDR3 contains 16 residues.